The entry below gives a single T cell receptor (beta chain) sequence along with its context. Antigen: not known. The data stem from a study of shared clonotypes between healthy human individuals. In the study overall: Participating donors consisted of a couple of women and a few men aged 18 to 49. CD4 naive and memory got three plates each, CD8 naive two, CD8 memory one. Findings and limits, study-wide: The sole specimen, blood, was sampled, and tissue repertoires likely differ.

Methods used by the authors: ImmunoSEQ only sent back junction sequences with no quality scores, so filtering was done differently. Libraries were prepared by immunoSEQ multiplex PCR; TCRdb keeps only in-frame clonotypes and omits some of them. The V and J calls and clone size are taken from that table; D and trimming were inferred from the DNA. The sample contains approximately 2.3 million clones, more than 85% of which appear only once. This CDR3 region has 14 residues. The germline V gene has CDR1 SGHVS and CDR2 FQNEAQ. J was trimmed by 4 bases and V by 5 bases; bases with no gene match: 5. This chain connects TRBV7-8 to TRBJ1-1; TRBD1 matches at 9 bases. The sample comprised naive CD4+ T cells from PBMCs. Specified subset: CD45RA+ positively selected. This TCR was sampled from a man aged 18 to 30 in good health. Some clones in this sample may be carry-over from other donors' samples. The CDR3 DNA is TGTGCCAGCAGCCCTGGACAGGGGAGCACTGAAGCTTTCTTT. Translated, it gives CASSPGQGSTEAFF.